These 12 T cell receptor beta chains came from one sample sequenced in a study of blood T cells in healthy people across ages. Sample-barcoded 5' priming and a J-beta primer mix drove a second PCR of 7 to 11 cycles. MiXCR was run by TCRdb on the 5' RACE reads, yielding one entry per CDR3 protein. The profile covers approximately 800,000 distinct CDR3 sequences, with about 48% appearing a single time and about 38% taken by the ten largest. Sequenced: blood. These receptors all come from an elderly man in good health.

Only one count was recorded for this clonotype. The chain links TRBV20-1 to TRBJ2-5; 8 nucleotides line up with TRBD2. The J call may be incorrect, as the DNA end agrees better with TRBJ2-7. This CDR3 contains 14 residues. Germline V lookup: CDR1 DFQATT, CDR2 SNEGSKA (reference sequence). The CDR3 sequence is CSARLGTSLDEQYF. The CDR3 DNA is TGCAGTGCTAGACTTGGGACTAGTCTCGACGAGCAGTACTTC.

There are a few counts of this clonotype. This rearrangement joins TRBV5-1 to TRBJ2-1; 8 positions match TRBD1. Germline CDR1 reads SGHRS; CDR2 reads YFSETQ. CDR3 length: 15 residues. After removal of 4 bases from V and 9 bases from J, the junction contained 12 bases not matched to a gene. The CDR3 bases are TGCGCCAGCAGCCTACCGGGACAGGCGGTGACTGAGCAGTTCTTC. Amino acids: CASSLPGQAVTEQFF. The whole variable domain, filled in from reference TRBV5-1 and TRBJ2-1, reads KAGVTQTPRYLIKTRGQQVTLSCSPISGHRSVSWYQQTPGQGLQFLFEYFSETQRNKGNFPGRFSGRQFSNSRSEMNVSTLELGDSALYLCASSLPGQAVTEQFFGPGTRLTVL.

This chain joins TRBV4-1 and TRBJ2-1; D is possibly TRBD1 (6 bases). V was shortened by 4 bases and J by 6 bases, with 13 bases between the two germline ends. The CDR3 contains 14 residues. Germline V gene sequence: CDR1 MGHRA, CDR2 YSYEKL. For the CDR3, the DNA is TGCGCCAGCAGCCCCCGAACAGGGAGCAATGAGCAGTTCTTC. Translating gives CASSPRTGSNEQFF.

This clonotype has a single count. J is TRBJ1-1 and V is TRBV20-1; D may be TRBD1 (5 bases). Trimming took off 3 bases at V and 7 bases at J, with 12 bases between the two ends. Germline V gene lookup returns CDR1 DFQATT and CDR2 SNEGSKA (reference sequence). The CDR3 has 12 amino acids. The CDR3 here is CSASREGGEAFF. In DNA, the CDR3 is TGCAGTGCTAGCAGGGAGGGAGGTGAAGCTTTCTTT.

This rearrangement joins TRBV20-1 to TRBJ2-1, with D perhaps TRBD2 (6 bases). V was clipped by 6 bases and J by 0 bases, with 18 bases between them. Germline values: CDR1 DFQATT, CDR2 SNEGSKA (reference sequence). The CDR3 has 16 amino acids. CDR3 DNA sequence: TGCAGTGCAGAAGTGCTAGCGCGCAGCTCCTACAATGAGCAGTTCTTC. It specifies CSAEVLARSSYNEQFF.

The rearrangement uses TRBV28 and TRBJ2-7; 11 nucleotides agree with TRBD2. Germline CDR1 and CDR2: MDHEN and SYDVKM. This CDR3 region has 14 residues. The junction had 7 bases not matched to a gene; V was cut back by 6 bases and J by 6 bases. DNA of the CDR3: TGTGCCAGCAGGAGACTAGCGGGACGGACCGAGCAGTACTTC. Its translation: CASRRLAGRTEQYF.

This clonotype was seen more than once but under ten times. V and J are TRBV9 and TRBJ2-7, with 9 positions matching TRBD2. The CDR3 has 15 amino acids. V lost 0 bases, J lost 2 bases, and 3 bases stayed unmatched. Per germline, CDR1 SGDLS and CDR2 YYNGEE. The CDR3 is CASSVESGGTYEQYF. Written as DNA, the CDR3 is TGTGCCAGCAGCGTAGAAAGCGGGGGGACCTACGAGCAGTACTTC.

The V gene is TRBV10-3, the J gene TRBJ2-3; the D is unclear. The V gene lost 5 bases and the J gene lost 2 bases, with 5 bases spanning the gap. The germline V gene encodes CDR1 ENHRY and CDR2 SYGVKD. The CDR3 is 12 amino acids. This CDR3 reads CAISSVTDTQYF. The CDR3 coding sequence is TGTGCCATCAGTAGCGTCACAGATACGCAGTATTTT.

This sequence joins TRBV6-1 and TRBJ2-5; 9 positions agree with TRBD2. This CDR3 comprises 13 residues. V was pared by 7 bases and J by 3 bases, with 3 bases of the junction left unmatched. CDR1 and CDR2 from the germline V gene are MNHNS and SASEGT. The chain's CDR3 is CASNIAGEETQYF. In DNA form, the CDR3 reads TGTGCCAGCAATATAGCGGGAGAAGAGACCCAGTACTTC.

This clonotype was counted only a few times. The J gene is TRBJ1-2, the V gene TRBV5-1, with 10 nucleotides matching TRBD1. Germline CDR1 and CDR2: SGHRS and YFSETQ. After removal of 0 bases from V and 9 bases from J, the junction contained 8 bases not matched to a gene. The CDR3 sequence is 15 residues long. CDR3 coding DNA: TGCGCCAGCAGCTTGGGTCCGGGACAGGGGATGAGCTACACCTTC. Its protein is CASSLGPGQGMSYTF.

CDR3 nucleotides: TGCGCCAGCAGCCCCACGACAGCGTCCTACGAGCAGTACTTC. Translation: CASSPTTASYEQYF. The chain recombines TRBV5-1 with TRBJ2-7, with D possibly matching TRBD1 (5 bases). Germline values: CDR1 SGHRS, CDR2 YFSETQ. The ends were cut back, 4 bases at V and 1 base at J, with 12 bases in the middle. The CDR3 covers 14 residues.

This clonotype was seen once. The chain has TRBV2 and TRBJ2-5, with D possibly TRBD1 on 8 matching bases. CDR1 and CDR2 (germline): SNHLY, FYNNEI. The CDR3 covers 14 residues. Deletions cut 3 bases from V and 5 bases from J, with 13 bases between. CDR3 DNA sequence: TGTGCCAGCAGTGACGGACAGGGAGGGGAGACCCAGTACTTC. This codes for CASSDGQGGETQYF.